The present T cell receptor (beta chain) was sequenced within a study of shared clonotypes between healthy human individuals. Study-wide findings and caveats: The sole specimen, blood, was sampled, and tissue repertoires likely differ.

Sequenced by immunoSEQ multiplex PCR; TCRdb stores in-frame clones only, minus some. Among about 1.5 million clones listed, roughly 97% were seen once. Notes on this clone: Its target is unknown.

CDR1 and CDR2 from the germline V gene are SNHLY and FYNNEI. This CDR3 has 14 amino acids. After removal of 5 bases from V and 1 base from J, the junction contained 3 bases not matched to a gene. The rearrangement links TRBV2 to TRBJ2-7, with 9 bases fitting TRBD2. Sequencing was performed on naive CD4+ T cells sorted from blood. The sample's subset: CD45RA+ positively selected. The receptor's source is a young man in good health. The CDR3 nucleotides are TGTGCCAGCAGTTATACTAGCGGGTCCTACGAGCAGTACTTC. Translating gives CASSYTSGSYEQYF.